Listed below are T cell receptor beta chains from one sample, sequenced in a study of blood T cell repertoires in COVID-19. The method was immunoSEQ multiplex PCR; TCRdb's version includes in-frame clones alone and lacks a portion of them. The sample lists about 350,000 clones, approximately 89% seen once, with approximately 4.1% in the top ten. The sequencing sample was made of peripheral blood. The source is a woman aged 60-75 years with COVID-19, enrolled during active disease. Each CDR3 is given with its conserved first and last residue. A D gene is named only where the DNA matches it firmly. For some rows the clone size is stated as once, few or many, or as a class when expanded; others skip it.

d_call,clone_size,v_call,j_call,cdr3_nt,cdr3_aa
.,.,TRBV19,TRBJ1-2,TGTGCCAGTAGTATGGGAGGGGTATATGGCTACACCTTC,CASSMGGVYGYTF
TRBD2,.,TRBV5-1,TRBJ2-3,TGCGCCAGCAGCTTGGCCCGGGACTACCCCGCAGATACGCAGTATTTT,CASSLARDYPADTQYF
.,.,TRBV6-2/TRBV6-3,TRBJ2-2,TGTGCCAGCAGCCAATATTTTGGGGAGCTGTTTTTT,CASSQYFGELFF
.,.,TRBV6-5,TRBJ1-6,TGTGCCAGCAGTTTCGAGAGCTCCTATAATTCACCCCTCCACTTT,CASSFESSYNSPLHF
.,.,TRBV18,TRBJ1-1,TGTGCCAGCTCAGCTACGTCCAGGGACATTGAAGCTTTCTTT,CASSATSRDIEAFF
TRBD2,.,TRBV11-3,TRBJ2-3,TGTGCCAGCAGTTTCCGGGGCGGGGGGGGCACAGATACGCAGTATTTT,CASSFRGGGGTDTQYF
TRBD2,.,TRBV7-8,TRBJ2-7,TGTGCCAGCAGCTCGCCTCGACTAGCGGCTACCTACGAGCAGTACTTC,CASSSPRLAATYEQYF
.,.,TRBV12-3/TRBV12-4,TRBJ1-1,TGTGCCAGCAGTGTTTCCCGGGACACTGAAGCTTTCTTT,CASSVSRDTEAFF
TRBD1,once,TRBV18,TRBJ2-2,TGTGCCAGCTCACCCCTGGGACAGGGAACGAACACCGGGGAGCTGTTTTTT,CASSPLGQGTNTGELFF
.,once,TRBV7-3,TRBJ2-1,TGTGCCAGCAGCCCATATGGATTAGGGGCGAATGAGCAGTTCTTC,CASSPYGLGANEQFF
.,.,TRBV18,TRBJ2-3,TGTGCCAGCTCAGATAACAGGAATACGCAGTATTTT,CASSDNRNTQYF
.,.,TRBV10-2,TRBJ2-3,TGCGCCAGCAGTTCAGGGGATACGCAGTATTTT,CASSSGDTQYF
.,.,TRBV6-6,TRBJ2-3,TGTGCCAGCACCGCGGCCAGGGGCACAGATACGCAGTATTTT,CASTAARGTDTQYF
.,.,TRBV7-8,TRBJ1-1,TGTGCCAGCAGCTTACTTAGACACTTGAACACTGAAGCTTTCTTT,CASSLLRHLNTEAFF
TRBD2,.,TRBV4-1,TRBJ2-3,TGCGCCAGCAGCCAAGACGTGCGGGGGGGCTGGGATACGCAGTATTTT,CASSQDVRGGWDTQYF
.,.,TRBV19,TRBJ1-2,TGTGCCAGTAGTACGTCTAGGGGATTCTATGGCTACACCTTC,CASSTSRGFYGYTF
TRBD1,.,TRBV27,TRBJ1-2,TGTGCCAGCAGTCCGGACAGGGTGGATTACACCTTC,CASSPDRVDYTF
TRBD1,.,TRBV29-1,TRBJ2-1,TGCAGCGTTGAGACAGGGCGAAAGAACAATGAGCAGTTCTTC,CSVETGRKNNEQFF
.,.,TRBV9,TRBJ2-2,TGTGCCAGCAGCGCTCCACAGGGATCGAACACCGGGGAGCTGTTTTTT,CASSAPQGSNTGELFF
.,.,TRBV5-1,TRBJ1-4,TGCGCCAGCAGCTTGGATCTCTGGGGGCCGGGGGAAAAACTGTTTTTT,CASSLDLWGPGEKLFF
.,.,TRBV28,TRBJ1-4,TGTGCCAGCAACCACCACAGAAATGAAAAACTGTTTTTT,CASNHHRNEKLFF
.,few,TRBV4-1,TRBJ1-1,TGCGCCAGCAGCCAAGGGCCAGGGTTCGACACTGAAGCTTTCTTT,CASSQGPGFDTEAFF
TRBD1,.,TRBV6-5,TRBJ1-2,TGTGCCAGCAGTAACGACAGGGTCGCTGGCTACACCTTC,CASSNDRVAGYTF
.,.,TRBV7-8,TRBJ2-2,TGTGCCAGCAGCTTAGTCAGGGTTGACACCGGGGAGCTGTTTTTT,CASSLVRVDTGELFF
TRBD2,.,TRBV6-5,TRBJ2-1,TGTGCCAGCAGGGGACTAGCGGGGTACAATGAGCAGTTCTTC,CASRGLAGYNEQFF
TRBD1,.,TRBV5-4,TRBJ1-6,TGTGCCAGCAGCCCAGGGACAGGGGGTAGTTCACCCCTCCACTTT,CASSPGTGGSSPLHF
TRBD1,many,TRBV11-1,TRBJ1-5,TGTGCCAGCAGCCTAGACAGGGCACAGCCCCAGCATTTT,CASSLDRAQPQHF
.,once,TRBV6-5,TRBJ2-2,TGTGCTAGCTATTTAATTGCCGGGGAGCTGTTTTTT,CASYLIAGELFF
TRBD1,.,TRBV2,TRBJ1-2,TGTGCCAGCAGCCCGGACAGGGAGAACTATGGCTACACCTTC,CASSPDRENYGYTF
.,once,TRBV6-5,TRBJ2-7,TGTGCCAGCAGGACAAACAGGGGTGGGGGGCTCGAGCAGTACTTC,CASRTNRGGGLEQYF
.,once,TRBV14,TRBJ2-3,TGTGCCAGCAGCCAAAGCTTTAGCACAGATACGCAGTATTTT,CASSQSFSTDTQYF
TRBD1,.,TRBV15,TRBJ1-2,TGTGCCACCAGCAGAGCCGGGACAGGGGGCCCCTATGGCTACACCTTC,CATSRAGTGGPYGYTF
TRBD1,.,TRBV12-3/TRBV12-4,TRBJ1-1,TGTGCCAGCAGTCCAAGGGACAGGGGGGCTTTCTTT,CASSPRDRGAFF
.,.,TRBV9,TRBJ2-1,TGTGCCAGCAGCGCCAGGGGGGCGGGGTCCCAAAATGAGCAGTTCTTC,CASSARGAGSQNEQFF
.,.,TRBV11-1,TRBJ1-2,TGTGCCAGCAGGAGAGACAGGAACTATGGCTACACCTTC,CASRRDRNYGYTF
.,.,TRBV6-4,TRBJ1-2,TGTGCCAGCAGTTCGGGACTGTTAAATGGCTACACCTTC,CASSSGLLNGYTF
TRBD1,.,TRBV24-1,TRBJ2-1,TGTGCCACCAGTGATTTTCGCCGGGACAGAGGGAACAATGAGCAGTTCTTC,CATSDFRRDRGNNEQFF
TRBD1,.,TRBV6-4,TRBJ1-5,TGTGCCAGCAGTGCAGGGGGAGGTCAGCCCCAGCATTTT,CASSAGGGQPQHF
TRBD2,.,TRBV28,TRBJ2-4,TGTGCCAGCAGTCCCCGGGAGGCGGCCAAAAACATTCAGTACTTC,CASSPREAAKNIQYF
.,.,TRBV3-1/TRBV3-2,TRBJ1-2,TGTGCCAGCAGCCAAGGGAGCGTTGGCTATGGCTACACCTTC,CASSQGSVGYGYTF
TRBD1,.,TRBV19,TRBJ2-7,TGTGCCAGTAGTTCGGGACAGGGGTCCTACGAGCAGTACTTC,CASSSGQGSYEQYF
TRBD1,.,TRBV27,TRBJ1-1,TGTGCCAGCAGTTTAACAGGGGCAAGGGCTTTCTTT,CASSLTGARAFF
TRBD1,.,TRBV5-1,TRBJ2-7,TGCGCCAGCAGCTACGGACAGGGGGGCGAGCAGTACTTC,CASSYGQGGEQYF
TRBD1,.,TRBV10-1,TRBJ1-1,TGCGCCAGCAGTGCGGGACAGGGAAGCACTGAAGCTTTCTTT,CASSAGQGSTEAFF
TRBD1,.,TRBV5-1,TRBJ1-1,TGCGCCAGCAGCTCCGGGGACAGGACAAAGAACACTGAAGCTTTCTTT,CASSSGDRTKNTEAFF
TRBD1,.,TRBV5-1,TRBJ1-4,TGCGCCAGCAGCTTGGATGGACAGGCCCCTAATGAAAAACTGTTTTTT,CASSLDGQAPNEKLFF
.,.,TRBV6-1,TRBJ1-6,TGTGCCAGCAGTGACCGTAACTCCTATAATTCACCCCTCCACTTT,CASSDRNSYNSPLHF
.,few,TRBV11-2,TRBJ2-7,TGTGCCAGCAGCCCTGTGGGGCGTAGGGAGCAGTACTTC,CASSPVGRREQYF
.,.,TRBV7-2,TRBJ2-7,TGTGCCAGCAGCTTAGAGTCTAGATACGAGCAGTACTTC,CASSLESRYEQYF
.,once,TRBV19,TRBJ1-1,TGTGCCAGTAGTTCCTCGAGAGACACTGAAGCTTTCTTT,CASSSSRDTEAFF
.,.,TRBV29-1,TRBJ1-2,TGCAGCGTTGAGTTGGCCTCGGGTCGGTATGGCTACACCTTC,CSVELASGRYGYTF
.,.,TRBV28,TRBJ2-7,TGTGCCAGCAACCACGACAGCCTCCGCTACGAGCAGTACTTC,CASNHDSLRYEQYF
TRBD2,.,TRBV7-7,TRBJ2-1,TGTGCCAGCAGCTTAGGAGCGGGGGGGCCCAGAAACAATGAGCAGTTCTTC,CASSLGAGGPRNNEQFF
TRBD1,.,TRBV7-9,TRBJ1-4,TGTGCCAGCAGCTGGTGGGGACAGGGGGCGAACGACCGGGGAATAAAACTGTTTTTT,CASSWWGQGANDRGIKLFF
.,.,TRBV9,TRBJ2-2,TGTGCCAGCAGCGTAGATGACTCCGGGGAGCTGTTTTTT,CASSVDDSGELFF
.,.,TRBV6-5,TRBJ2-7,TGTGCCAGCAGTTACTCGTGGAGGGGGCGCGGTACTGAGCAGTACTTC,CASSYSWRGRGTEQYF
TRBD1,.,TRBV14,TRBJ1-2,TGTGCCAGCAGCCAAGATGCGATGACAGGGGGCGCGAAATATGGCTACACCTTC,CASSQDAMTGGAKYGYTF
.,.,TRBV10-3,TRBJ1-1,TGTGCCATCAGTAGTACAGGGAACACTGAAGCTTTCTTT,CAISSTGNTEAFF
.,.,TRBV27,TRBJ1-6,TGTGCCAGCAGTTTATCGCTAGGAAGCTCCTATAATTCACCCCTCCACTTT,CASSLSLGSSYNSPLHF
.,.,TRBV6-5,TRBJ1-6,TGTGCCAGCAGTTATTCGGGGAGCTATAATTCACCCCTCCACTTT,CASSYSGSYNSPLHF